A selection of T cell receptor beta chains follows, all from one sample in a study of response to subunit inactivated influenza vaccine. MiXCR, applied by TCRdb to the RT-PCR reads, yields one record per CDR3 protein. Of hundreds of thousands of distinct CDR3 sequences in the sample, around 15% were seen once. The material was PBMCs from blood, obtained about 14 days before vaccination. The source of these receptors is a middle-aged man who received an inactivated influenza vaccine. Both conserved end residues are part of each CDR3. D genes are given only for firm matches. Size tells how often a clone was seen (once, few, many) or the class of an expanded clone, and some rows leave it out.

j_call v_call d_call clone_size cdr3_aa cdr3_nt
TRBJ1-1 TRBV7-2 NA few CASSSVSPEAFF TGTGCCAGCAGCTCAGTCTCGCCTGAAGCTTTCTTT
TRBJ2-3 TRBV6-2/TRBV6-3 NA NA CASSYGQQDSTDTQYF TGTGCCAGCAGTTACGGACAGCAAGATAGCACAGATACGCAGTATTTT
TRBJ2-3 TRBV12-3/TRBV12-4 NA NA CASSYGASVATLNTQYF TGTGCCAGCAGTTACGGGGCTTCAGTAGCGACCCTCAATACGCAGTATTTT
TRBJ2-5 TRBV5-1 NA NA CASSIGEGQETQYF TGCGCCAGCAGCATTGGAGAGGGACAAGAGACCCAGTACTTC
TRBJ2-3 TRBV20-1 TRBD2 few CSAFSGRSDTQYF TGCAGTGCTTTTAGCGGGAGGTCAGATACGCAGTATTTT
TRBJ2-1 TRBV6-1 TRBD2 NA CASRSLAGGFGEQFF TGTGCCAGCAGGTCGCTAGCGGGGGGGTTTGGTGAGCAGTTCTTC
TRBJ1-5 TRBV5-1 NA NA CASSLAPGDSNQPQHF TGCGCCAGCAGCTTGGCTCCAGGGGATAGCAATCAGCCCCAGCATTTT
TRBJ2-2 TRBV10-3 NA few CATKRLETGELFF TGTGCCACCAAGAGGTTGGAAACCGGGGAGCTGTTTTTT
TRBJ2-2 TRBV5-1 NA few CASSPKGGGELFF TGCGCCAGCAGCCCGAAAGGGGGCGGGGAGCTGTTTTTT
TRBJ2-7 TRBV28 TRBD1 NA CASSSATTGVSYEQYF TGTGCCAGCAGTTCAGCCACGACAGGGGTCTCCTACGAGCAGTACTTC
TRBJ2-1 TRBV7-9 NA many CASSTDLDEQFF TGTGCCAGCAGCACCGACTTGGATGAGCAGTTCTTC
TRBJ2-7 TRBV28 TRBD1 NA CASSSTGTGDYEQYF TGTGCCAGCAGTTCCACCGGGACAGGGGACTACGAGCAGTACTTC
TRBJ1-4 TRBV12-3/TRBV12-4 TRBD1 few CASSLGGQGTGEKLFF TGTGCCAGCAGTTTAGGGGGACAGGGGACCGGAGAAAAACTGTTTTTT
TRBJ1-4 TRBV7-9 NA few CASSLAEAARGEKLFF TGTGCCAGCAGCTTAGCAGAGGCAGCAAGGGGTGAAAAACTGTTTTTT
TRBJ2-7 TRBV5-1 NA few CASSRTALYEQYF TGCGCCAGCAGCCGGACAGCCCTCTACGAGCAGTACTTC
TRBJ1-1 TRBV2 TRBD1 NA CARSGQGETEAFF TGTGCCAGATCGGGACAGGGGGAAACTGAAGCTTTCTTT
TRBJ1-1 TRBV5-1 NA NA CASRFQVVGPTEAFF TGCGCCAGCAGATTTCAAGTCGTCGGGCCCACTGAAGCTTTCTTT
TRBJ2-7 TRBV7-8 NA few CASGARGRTYEQYF TGTGCCAGCGGCGCCAGGGGCCGTACCTACGAGCAGTACTTC
TRBJ2-7 TRBV15 NA few CATSRDRAWAGEQYF TGTGCCACCAGCAGAGATAGGGCTTGGGCGGGCGAGCAGTACTTC
TRBJ1-4 TRBV7-9 NA NA CASSPSGGHEKLFF TGTGCCAGCAGCCCCTCGGGGGGCCATGAAAAACTGTTTTTT
TRBJ1-2 TRBV28 TRBD1 NA CASSQGGVNYGYTF TGTGCCAGCAGCCAGGGGGGAGTTAACTATGGCTACACCTTC
TRBJ2-7 TRBV7-2 NA NA CASSLAVASWQYF TGTGCCAGCAGCTTAGCGGTAGCTTCGTGGCAGTACTTC
TRBJ1-2 TRBV4-2 TRBD1 NA CASSQVKTGGPYGYTF TGTGCCAGCAGCCAAGTCAAGACAGGGGGCCCCTATGGCTACACCTTC
TRBJ2-1 TRBV27 TRBD2 NA CASRRAGEGYNEQFF TGTGCCAGCAGAAGAGCGGGAGAGGGCTACAATGAGCAGTTCTTC
TRBJ2-3 TRBV20-1 NA NA CSAVDGIRTDTQYF TGCAGTGCTGTCGACGGGATCCGCACAGATACGCAGTATTTT
TRBJ2-5 TRBV29-1 NA few CSVEAGGETQYF TGCAGCGTTGAGGCAGGCGGGGAGACCCAGTACTTC
TRBJ2-1 TRBV19 NA few CASSIVGASYNEQFF TGTGCCAGTAGTATAGTGGGGGCCTCCTACAATGAGCAGTTCTTC
TRBJ2-5 TRBV10-3 NA many CAISESDRQETQYF TGTGCCATCAGTGAGTCCGACAGGCAAGAGACCCAGTACTTC
TRBJ2-5 TRBV28 TRBD1 few CASSFTGTGGWKTQYF TGTGCCAGCAGTTTCACCGGGACAGGGGGTTGGAAGACCCAGTACTTC
TRBJ2-1 TRBV12-3/TRBV12-4 TRBD2 many CASSFSLAGDNEQFF TGTGCCAGCAGTTTTAGTCTAGCGGGAGACAATGAGCAGTTCTTC
TRBJ2-1 TRBV29-1 NA few CSVVQPPEQFF TGCAGCGTTGTGCAACCCCCTGAGCAGTTCTTC
TRBJ1-1 TRBV9 NA NA CASSGGGANTEAFF TGTGCCAGCAGCGGGGGAGGGGCGAACACTGAAGCTTTCTTT
TRBJ2-3 TRBV25-1 TRBD2 NA CASSELASGSTDTQYF TGTGCCAGCAGTGAACTGGCTAGCGGATCCACAGATACGCAGTATTTT
TRBJ2-1 TRBV20-1 NA NA CSASGGAGIEQFF TGCAGTGCTAGCGGGGGCGCGGGGATTGAGCAGTTCTTC
TRBJ2-7 TRBV25-1 TRBD1 NA CASSDPGTGHYEQYF TGTGCCAGCAGTGATCCCGGGACAGGCCACTACGAGCAGTACTTC
TRBJ2-3 TRBV7-8 NA few CASSQITDTQYF TGTGCCAGCAGCCAAATAACAGATACGCAGTATTTT